This T cell receptor (beta chain) was recovered during a study of beta chain features in type 1 diabetes (dated 2018 in TCRdb). Concerning the study at large: No differences in mean age, gender distribution, total cell number or subset yield were found between patients and healthy donors. A total of about 110 million sorted cells were examined across all samples, and the number of cells per subset was strongly correlated with RNA yield. Regulatory and stem cell-like memory subsets were obtained from only 8 patients and about 8 healthy donors, while naive and central memory subsets were obtained from all 30 or so donors. In the study, recently diagnosed type 1 diabetes patients and matched healthy donors were compared on the TCRB repertoires of their sorted circulating CD4+ T cell subsets. On the study overall, not on this receptor specifically: At VDJ recombination sites, type 1 diabetes patients had fewer insertions and more deleted nucleotides, which implies abnormalities in thymic rearrangement. The naive, central memory and regulatory TCRB repertoires appeared to resemble one another more closely among patients than among healthy donors. A moderate but significant shortening of TCRB CDR3 length was observed in type 1 diabetes patients in all four CD4+ subsets. PCR might favor shorter templates, but patient and control samples were amplified and corrected together, so any skew would affect both groups equally. HLA sub-analyses involved small numbers of individuals, so any influence of HLA type on TCRB rearrangement remained unresolved. Because cDNA was sequenced instead of genomic DNA, activated cells with high expression could be over-represented, although the groups did not differ in activation or CD3 levels.

As concerns this clone: Its target antigen remains unknown. Base qualities were left out, and no much larger clone turns up one base away.

There are 15 amino acids in the CDR3, from cysteine to phenylalanine inclusive. The sequence is cut down to CDR3 DNA, 45 bases in frame from base 1. Looking up the germline V gene yields CDR1 WSHSY and CDR2 SAAADI. Trimming removed 6 bases from V and 0 bases from J; the gene matches leave 8 bases unexplained. Each donor gave one peripheral blood draw, approximately 0.11 L on average, collected into heparinised tubes. Naive, central memory, regulatory and stem cell-like memory CD4+ T cells were sorted on a BD FACSAria II using a panel including CD45RO, CCR7, CD25, CD127, CD95 and CD27. Purity was above 98% for every sorted population. Right away, PBMCs were isolated by Lymphoprep density gradient centrifugation and were stained directly, with no culture step. So that batch effects would be minimized, each experiment stained and sorted samples in pairs, pairing one healthy donor with one patient. All of the isolated RNA was reverse transcribed with the High Capacity cDNA Reverse Transcription Kit, so expressed TCRB transcripts were sequenced. Deep immunoSEQ sequencing was performed on naive, central memory and regulatory T cell samples, with an average of roughly 3.3 million total reads per sample. After sorted cells were lysed in RLT buffer, RNA was extracted with DNase-treated RNeasy Micro or Mini kits, with the choice depending on cell number. To prevent cross-contamination, each cell subset was processed individually, whereas patient and healthy donor samples were processed jointly. The immunoSEQ multiplex PCR was used to amplify TCRB sequences from cDNA, generating 87-bp fragments that spanned the CDR3 region. Amplicons were sequenced on the Illumina HiSeq platform. As for how the authors treated the data: Synthetic template baselines were used to correct PCR bias computationally, reads within Hamming distance 2 were collapsed, and singletons that could not be merged were discarded. By aligning reads against IMGT, V, D and J genes, CDR3 length, and insertions or deletions at six rearrangement sites were assigned. Within each subset, clonotype counts were normalized to sorted cell number, after which true diversity and Gini coefficients were computed with the tcR R package. Repertoire sharing was quantified using the overlap coefficient calculated on TCRB nucleotide sequences. Out-of-frame TCRB sequences from naive cells were analyzed as a proxy for the pre-selection repertoire. TCRdb stores this immuneACCESS table with in-frame sequences only. Part of the clones is absent; in the studies checked, under half of the shortfall reflects unresolved V genes, and no reason is known for the rest. The V and J calls and clone size come from that table; D and trimming were worked out from the DNA. For this sample the table gives hundreds of thousands of clones, of which roughly 13% were detected only once. The biggest ten clones account for less than 0.025% of the sample.

The chain employs TRBV10-2 and TRBJ2-7, and TRBD2 aligns with 7 junction nucleotides. The receptor was derived from a man aged 18-30 years with type 1 diabetes. The sample was naive CD4+ T cells from blood. In the paper's terms, the cell subset or site label means: true naive CD4+ T cells. The bases are TGCGCCAGCAGAGACCTGGGACTAAGCTCCTACGAGCAGTACTTC. This gives the protein CASRDLGLSSYEQYF.